Shown below are 32 T cell receptor beta chains from a single sample sequenced in a study of blood T cell repertoires in COVID-19. Clones were sequenced by immunoSEQ multiplex PCR, and TCRdb holds only the in-frame ones, with some missing. The table has about 180,000 clones, 82% seen once. Sequenced material: peripheral blood. Every receptor here comes from a woman aged 70-85 years with acute or convalescent COVID-19.

This chain connects TRBV18 to TRBJ1-4, with D possibly matching TRBD1 (5 bases). The germline CDR1 and CDR2 sequences are KGHSH and LQKENI. The V end lost 3 bases, the J end lost 7 bases, and 9 bases lay between the germline ends. The CDR3 covers 13 residues. CDR3 in amino acids: CASSPGLGEKLFF. CDR3 DNA: TGTGCCAGCTCACCGGGGCTGGGTGAAAAACTGTTTTTT. Full variable domain (missing parts from reference TRBV18 and TRBJ1-4): NAGVMQNPRHLVRRRGQEARLRCSPMKGHSHVYWYRQLPEEGLKFMVYLQKENIIDESGMPKERFSAEFPKEGPSILRIQQVVRGDSAAYFCASSPGLGEKLFFGSGTQLSVL.

This clone was observed a handful of times. The chain couples TRBV5-1 to TRBJ1-2; D call uncertain. There are 15 residues in the CDR3. The germline V and J ends were trimmed by 0 bases and 5 bases, with 14 bases remaining between them. The germline CDR1 and CDR2 sequences are SGHRS and YFSETQ. The CDR3, as DNA: TGCGCCAGCAGCTTGGACACCTCTTCCCGTTATGGCTACACCTTC. Translating it yields CASSLDTSSRYGYTF. Full variable domain (outside the CDR3, taken from reference TRBV5-1 and TRBJ1-2): KAGVTQTPRYLIKTRGQQVTLSCSPISGHRSVSWYQQTPGQGLQFLFEYFSETQRNKGNFPGRFSGRQFSNSRSEMNVSTLELGDSALYLCASSLDTSSRYGYTFGSGTRLTVV.

The rearrangement uses TRBV7-8 and TRBJ2-3; D not certain. In germline, CDR1 is SGHVS, CDR2 FQNEAQ. V was clipped by 0 bases and J by 3 bases, with 4 bases between them. The CDR3 totals 13 residues. Here the CDR3 DNA reads TGTGCCAGCAGCTTAGCGAGGACAGATACGCAGTATTTT. Protein product: CASSLARTDTQYF.

The rearrangement links TRBV29-1 to TRBJ1-2, with TRBD1 matching 7 bases. The trim removed 4 bases at V and 1 base at J, leaving 3 bases unmatched. The CDR3 has 13 residues. Germline-derived CDR1 and CDR2 are SQVTM and ANQGSEA. In DNA form, the CDR3 reads TGCAGCGTTGGACAGGGCATTAACTATGGCTACACCTTC. Protein sequence: CSVGQGINYGYTF.

V gene TRBV2 combines with J gene TRBJ2-5; no clear D. This CDR3 has 14 residues. Per the germline V gene, CDR1 is SNHLY and CDR2 is FYNNEI. V was trimmed by 6 bases and J by 2 bases, leaving 13 bases between them. CDR3 DNA sequence: TGTGCCAGCAGCTCAACTCACCCTCAAGAGACCCAGTACTTC. Translated: CASSSTHPQETQYF.

The chain combines TRBV28 with TRBJ1-5; 7 nucleotides agree with TRBD1. CDR3 length: 14 residues. Unmatched junction bases numbered 8, after V lost 5 bases and J lost 7 bases. Germline V gene lookup returns CDR1 MDHEN and CDR2 SYDVKM. This CDR3 is CASSPVLGGQPQHF. The CDR3 DNA is TGTGCCAGCAGTCCCGTTTTAGGGGGCCAGCCCCAGCATTTT.

The DNA for the CDR3 is TGCGCCAGCAGCGACAGGGATCGCAATCAGCCCCAGCATTTT. This gives the protein CASSDRDRNQPQHF. J is TRBJ1-5 and V is TRBV10-2, with 7 bases lining up with TRBD1. V was clipped by 6 bases and J by 2 bases; unmatched bases: 4. Per germline, CDR1 WSHSY and CDR2 SAAADI. The CDR3 consists of 14 residues.

The V and J genes are TRBV28 and TRBJ1-2, with a possible D match to TRBD1 (5 bases). Between the trimmed V and J ends, which lost 5 bases and 0 bases, there was a span of 13 bases. The germline V gene encodes CDR1 MDHEN and CDR2 SYDVKM. The CDR3 runs 15 residues. The CDR3 DNA reads as TGTGCCAGCAGTGCCCCGGGGGGGACTAACTATGGCTACACCTTC. It encodes CASSAPGGTNYGYTF.

The J gene is TRBJ2-3, the V gene TRBV28; no reliable D call. The length of the CDR3 is 11 residues. Germline values: CDR1 MDHEN, CDR2 SYDVKM. V was cut by 6 bases and J by 3 bases, with 4 bases left in between. The CDR3 DNA reads as TGTGCCAGCAGGACTACAGATACGCAGTATTTT. Encoded protein: CASRTTDTQYF.

This clone was seen only a few times. This chain connects TRBV9 to TRBJ1-5; 8 bases align to TRBD1. This CDR3 has 14 residues. J gave up 8 bases and V 0 bases, and 4 bases lay outside the gene matches. Per germline, CDR1 SGDLS and CDR2 YYNGEE. The DNA for the CDR3 is TGTGCCAGCAGCGTAGGGTGGGGACAGGAGCCCCAGCATTTT. Translating it yields CASSVGWGQEPQHF.

The rearrangement uses TRBV4-2 and TRBJ2-1, with 11 bases aligning to TRBD2. Trimming cost V 4 bases and J 4 bases; bases outside gene matches: 6. Germline-derived CDR1 and CDR2 are LGHNA and YNFKEQ. This CDR3 has 16 amino acids. For the CDR3, the DNA is TGTGCCAGCAGCCCCCTAACTAGCGGGGGTTACAATGAGCAGTTCTTC. Translating it yields CASSPLTSGGYNEQFF.

For the CDR3, the DNA is TGTGCCAGCAGTTTGATGCCCTCGGGAGGTGGAAACACCATATATTTT. Its protein product is CASSLMPSGGGNTIYF. The gene calls are TRBV2 and TRBJ1-3; D remains unclear. CDR3 length equals 16 residues. Germline assignment: CDR1 SNHLY and CDR2 FYNNEI. V gave up 5 bases and J gave up 3 bases, with 17 bases separating them.

The gene calls are TRBV19 and TRBJ1-2; 9 positions match TRBD1. This CDR3 is built from 18 residues. The J segment lost 5 bases and the V segment lost 5 bases, leaving 18 bases of the junction unmatched. Germline V gene data show CDR1 as LNHDA and CDR2 as SQIVND (reference sequence). The CDR3 here is CASSAQSTGGRLLYGYTF. In DNA form, the CDR3 reads TGTGCCAGTAGTGCCCAATCGACAGGGGGGCGCCTTCTATATGGCTACACCTTC.

The chain combines TRBV3-1 (or the pseudogene TRBV3-2) with TRBJ2-3; a possible D gene is TRBD1 (6 bases). V was trimmed by 1 base and J by 0 bases, leaving 14 bases between them. CDR1 and CDR2 (germline): LGHDT, YNNKEL (reference sequence). The CDR3 runs 17 residues. The CDR3 DNA follows: TGTGCCAGCAGCCAAGGGGGGCGGCCCGTTAGCACAGATACGCAGTATTTT. This translates into CASSQGGRPVSTDTQYF.

The chain carries TRBV19 and TRBJ2-1; D gene unclear. This CDR3 is built from 12 residues. Looked up from germline, CDR1 is LNHDA and CDR2 is SQIVND (reference sequence). Trimming removed 7 bases at V and 6 bases at J, with 10 bases between. The CDR3 protein is CASTSPGNEQFF. The CDR3 nucleotides are TGTGCCAGTACATCGCCCGGCAATGAGCAGTTCTTC.

The chain uses TRBV6-5 and TRBJ1-2, with D perhaps TRBD1 (6 bases). The V end was cut by 7 bases, the J end by 5 bases, with 14 bases between. Germline-derived CDR1 and CDR2 are MNHEY and SVGAGI. The CDR3 is 13 residues long. Here the CDR3 reads CASTSRGRYGYTF. In DNA form, the CDR3 reads TGTGCCAGCACGAGCAGGGGAAGGTATGGCTACACCTTC.

The genes are TRBV4-3 and TRBJ1-2; D may be TRBD1 (6 bases). With 2 bases removed from V and 3 bases from J, the gap between germline ends came to 13 bases. Germline V lookup: CDR1 LGHNA, CDR2 YSLEER. The CDR3 loop spans 15 amino acids. The CDR3 here is CASSQRTERDYGYTF. For the CDR3, the DNA is TGCGCCAGCAGCCAAAGGACAGAACGAGACTATGGCTACACCTTC.

This clone was counted a few times. The chain is built from TRBV30 and TRBJ1-1, with no clear D. V lost 2 bases and J 3 bases, leaving 7 bases between the germline ends. Germline lookup yields CDR1 GTSNPN and CDR2 SVGIG (reference sequence). This CDR3 contains 12 residues. The CDR3 DNA reads as TGTGCCTGGAGTCCCCTCGACACTGAAGCTTTCTTT. It yields the protein CAWSPLDTEAFF.

The rearrangement links TRBV14 to TRBJ2-2; D is ambiguous. Between the trimmed V and J ends, which lost 2 bases and 3 bases, there was a span of 4 bases. Per germline, CDR1 SGHDN and CDR2 FVKESK. The CDR3 runs to 13 residues. The CDR3 here is CASSQLYTGELFF. CDR3 bases: TGTGCCAGCAGCCAACTCTACACCGGGGAGCTGTTTTTT.

The gene calls are TRBV5-5 and TRBJ1-2; D remains ambiguous. Trimming pared 0 bases from V and 13 bases from J, leaving 10 bases between. Germline V gene sequence: CDR1 SGHKS, CDR2 YYEKEE (reference sequence). This CDR3 has 11 residues. In DNA form, the CDR3 reads TGTGCCAGCAGCTTGGGACTCGCTCTCACCTTC. It encodes CASSLGLALTF.

The rearrangement links TRBV5-1 to TRBJ2-1; 8 bases map to TRBD2. Losses at the gene ends were 4 bases for V and 2 bases for J; bases not matched to a gene: 8. In germline, CDR1 is SGHRS, CDR2 YFSETQ. CDR3 length: 16 residues. This chain's CDR3 is CASSPSGSATYNEQFF. CDR3 DNA sequence: TGCGCCAGCAGCCCCAGCGGGAGCGCCACCTACAATGAGCAGTTCTTC.

The chain couples TRBV7-3 to TRBJ2-5, with 12 bases aligning to TRBD1. The junction had 14 bases not matched to a gene; V was cut back by 5 bases and J by 4 bases. This CDR3 has 18 residues. The germline gives CDR1 SGHTA, CDR2 FQGTGA. CDR3 in DNA: TGTGCCAGCAGCCCCATCGGGACCGGGACAGGGGGCGGAGAGACCCAGTACTTC. Protein product: CASSPIGTGTGGGETQYF.

The chain recombines TRBV6-5 with TRBJ1-2; unclear D gene. CDR3 length equals 15 residues. CDR1 MNHEY and CDR2 SVGAGI come from the germline V gene. V lost 0 bases and J lost 2, with 10 bases in between. The CDR3 loop reads CASSYSIWANYGYTF. CDR3 nucleotides: TGTGCCAGCAGTTACTCGATCTGGGCCAACTATGGCTACACCTTC.

The V and J genes are TRBV6-5 and TRBJ2-5, with TRBD2 identical over 11 bases. This CDR3 has 15 amino acids. CDR1 and CDR2 (germline): MNHEY, SVGAGI. V shed 5 bases and J 2 bases; nucleotides not matched to a gene: 4. The CDR3 loop reads CASSPSSGGQETQYF. The CDR3 DNA sequence: TGTGCCAGCAGTCCATCTAGCGGGGGGCAAGAGACCCAGTACTTC.

CDR3 bases: TGTGCCAGTAGTTCCAGGACAGGGGGCAATGAAAAACTGTTTTTT. It encodes CASSSRTGGNEKLFF. The chain uses TRBV19 and TRBJ1-4; TRBD1 matches 11 bases. The CDR3 contains 15 residues. V gave up 5 bases and J gave up 5 bases; unmatched junction bases: 4. Germline V CDR1 and CDR2: LNHDA, SQIVND (reference sequence).

The V and J genes are TRBV18 and TRBJ1-2, with 7 bases matching TRBD1. The CDR3 totals 15 residues. Germline V lookup: CDR1 KGHSH, CDR2 LQKENI. V was pared by 0 bases and J by 4 bases, with 5 bases of the junction left unmatched. In DNA, the CDR3 is TGTGCCAGCTCACCACCCCAGACAGGGTTCTATGGCTACACCTTC. Its translation is CASSPPQTGFYGYTF.

The chain uses TRBV28 and TRBJ1-3, with 7 bases that match TRBD1. J was trimmed by 2 bases and V by 6 bases; bases with no gene match: 7. This CDR3 contains 15 residues. The germline V gene encodes CDR1 MDHEN and CDR2 SYDVKM. The CDR3 DNA follows: TGTGCCAGCAGCAAATCCGGGACAGCTGGAAACACCATATATTTT. Amino acids: CASSKSGTAGNTIYF.

This chain uses TRBV7-2 with TRBJ1-1; weak D call: TRBD1 (5 bases). Trimming took 2 bases from V and 1 from J, leaving 11 bases between them. Germline CDR1 is SGHTA and CDR2 is FQGNSA. CDR3 length equals 15 residues. CDR3 sequence: CASSLRRAWNTEAFF. The CDR3 nucleotides read TGTGCCAGCAGCTTACGCAGGGCCTGGAACACTGAAGCTTTCTTT.

Only a few counts were recorded for this clone. The chain uses TRBV6-5 and TRBJ2-2; TRBD2 is a possible D gene (6 bases). Germline CDR1 MNHEY, CDR2 SVGAGI. The CDR3 runs to 15 residues. V lost 8 bases to trimming and J lost 2 bases, with 15 bases between them. CDR3 sequence reads: CASGLGGPNTGELFF. In nucleotides, the CDR3 is TGTGCCAGCGGACTGGGGGGTCCCAACACCGGGGAGCTGTTTTTT.

This clone showed up just a few times. V usage is TRBV7-9 and J usage is TRBJ2-1; 9 bases map to TRBD2. Trimming cost V 1 base and J 4 bases; bases outside gene matches: 8. Germline V gives CDR1 SEHNR, CDR2 FQNEAQ (reference sequence). The CDR3 is 17 residues long. The CDR3 is CASSLGLAGVRYNEQFF. The DNA for the CDR3 is TGTGCCAGCAGCTTAGGCTTAGCGGGAGTTAGGTACAATGAGCAGTTCTTC.

The genes are TRBV24-1 and TRBJ2-3; D remains ambiguous. The CDR3 length is 15 residues. Germline lookup yields CDR1 KGHDR and CDR2 SFDVKD. Trimming pared 5 bases from V and 2 bases from J, leaving 13 bases between. CDR3 sequence: CATSVLDTSTDTQYF. The CDR3 DNA reads TGTGCCACCAGTGTCCTCGACACCTCCACAGATACGCAGTATTTT.

The gene calls are TRBV7-2 and TRBJ1-5; unclear D gene. Germline V CDR1 and CDR2: SGHTA, FQGNSA. CDR3 length: 15 residues. Trimming pared 1 base from V and 4 bases from J, leaving 11 bases between. The CDR3 protein is CASSLVNGENQPQHF. The CDR3 DNA reads as TGTGCCAGCAGCTTAGTAAACGGGGAGAATCAGCCCCAGCATTTT.